The rows below give T cell receptor beta chains drawn from one sample of a study of blood T cell repertoires in COVID-19. Repertoires were generated with immunoSEQ multiplex PCR, while TCRdb's copy carries only in-frame clones and drops some. The sample carries more than 200,000 clones, about 85% recorded once. The sequenced sample was peripheral blood. The receptors were sampled from a woman of 80 years or more with COVID-19, enrolled during active disease. CDR3s leave out the opening cysteine and the closing phenylalanine or tryptophan. Each record gives: clone size, V gene, J gene, CDR3 protein. Clone sizes are given selectively: once, few, many, or a class where the clone is expanded.

clone size: .
V gene: TRBV1
J gene: TRBJ2-1
CDR3 protein: TSSQGTGGNEQF

clone size: .
V gene: TRBV19
J gene: TRBJ2-5
CDR3 protein: ASRNPGETQY

clone size: .
V gene: TRBV6-5
J gene: TRBJ1-1
CDR3 protein: ASSFLRGTGNTEAF

clone size: .
V gene: TRBV19
J gene: TRBJ2-5
CDR3 protein: ASSNLYSGGQETQY

clone size: once
V gene: TRBV7-8
J gene: TRBJ1-6
CDR3 protein: ASSEQNSPLH

clone size: .
V gene: TRBV15
J gene: TRBJ1-5
CDR3 protein: ATSREQGSQPQH

clone size: .
V gene: TRBV7-2
J gene: TRBJ1-2
CDR3 protein: ASSLGTASGYT

clone size: .
V gene: TRBV9
J gene: TRBJ2-3
CDR3 protein: ASSVGLAADTQY

clone size: .
V gene: TRBV4-2
J gene: TRBJ2-3
CDR3 protein: ASSQDTKRGVTDTQY

clone size: .
V gene: TRBV5-1
J gene: TRBJ2-1
CDR3 protein: ASSLDGGSYNEQF

clone size: .
V gene: TRBV3-1/TRBV3-2
J gene: TRBJ1-1
CDR3 protein: ASSRPTGSSTEAF

clone size: .
V gene: TRBV7-9
J gene: TRBJ2-2
CDR3 protein: ASSFGISGVTGELF

clone size: .
V gene: TRBV19
J gene: TRBJ2-1
CDR3 protein: ASSSNSGGAVWGEQF

clone size: .
V gene: TRBV29-1
J gene: TRBJ2-5
CDR3 protein: SDGGTGETQY

clone size: .
V gene: TRBV6-5
J gene: TRBJ1-2
CDR3 protein: ASSYSNRGLSYGYT

clone size: .
V gene: TRBV10-3
J gene: TRBJ2-3
CDR3 protein: AIKNVGGQNTDTQY

clone size: .
V gene: TRBV5-5
J gene: TRBJ1-6
CDR3 protein: ASSLQGANSPLH

clone size: .
V gene: TRBV9
J gene: TRBJ1-3
CDR3 protein: ASSSAGPPARGTIY

clone size: .
V gene: TRBV6-6
J gene: TRBJ1-1
CDR3 protein: ASSLLNEAF

clone size: .
V gene: TRBV27
J gene: TRBJ1-4
CDR3 protein: ASSLGTAEKLF

clone size: .
V gene: TRBV28
J gene: TRBJ1-1
CDR3 protein: ASSSPTGGQAAF

clone size: .
V gene: TRBV30
J gene: TRBJ2-7
CDR3 protein: AWITGGNEQY

clone size: .
V gene: TRBV5-1
J gene: TRBJ2-1
CDR3 protein: ASSFSTGGNEQF

clone size: once
V gene: TRBV7-2
J gene: TRBJ1-1
CDR3 protein: ASSSSMNTEAF

clone size: .
V gene: TRBV9
J gene: TRBJ1-1
CDR3 protein: ASSRTGLNTEAF

clone size: once
V gene: TRBV24-1
J gene: TRBJ1-2
CDR3 protein: ATQDRGNYGYT